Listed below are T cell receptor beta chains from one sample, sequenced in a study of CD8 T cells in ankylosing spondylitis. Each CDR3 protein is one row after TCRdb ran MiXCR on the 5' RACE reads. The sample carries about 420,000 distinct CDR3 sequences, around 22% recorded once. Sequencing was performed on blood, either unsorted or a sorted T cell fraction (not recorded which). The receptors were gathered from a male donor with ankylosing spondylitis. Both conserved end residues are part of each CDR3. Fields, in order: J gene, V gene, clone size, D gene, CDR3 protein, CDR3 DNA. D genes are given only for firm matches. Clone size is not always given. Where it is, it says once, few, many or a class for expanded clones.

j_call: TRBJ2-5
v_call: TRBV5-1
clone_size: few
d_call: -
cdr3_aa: CASSLQVGETQYF
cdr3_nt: TGCGCCAGCAGCTTACAGGTGGGGGAGACCCAGTACTTC

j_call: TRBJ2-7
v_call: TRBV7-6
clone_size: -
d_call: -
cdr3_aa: CASSLNRLDSEQYF
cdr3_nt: TGTGCCAGCAGCTTAAACCGATTGGACTCCGAGCAGTACTTC

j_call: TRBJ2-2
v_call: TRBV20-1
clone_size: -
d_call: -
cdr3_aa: CSARRPGTLDAGELFF
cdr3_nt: TGCAGTGCTAGGAGGCCCGGGACGTTGGACGCCGGGGAGCTGTTTTTT

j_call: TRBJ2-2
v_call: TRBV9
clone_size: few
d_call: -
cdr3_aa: CASSVLGGANTGELFF
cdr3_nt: TGTGCCAGCAGCGTATTGGGAGGCGCGAACACCGGGGAGCTGTTTTTT

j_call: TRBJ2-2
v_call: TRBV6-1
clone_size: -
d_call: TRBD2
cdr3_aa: CASSALAGGPSTGELFF
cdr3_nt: TGTGCCAGCAGTGCCCTAGCGGGAGGGCCTAGCACCGGGGAGCTGTTTTTT

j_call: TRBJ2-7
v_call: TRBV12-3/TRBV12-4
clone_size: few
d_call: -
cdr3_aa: CASSGGSRALYEQYF
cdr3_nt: TGTGCCAGCAGTGGAGGGTCCAGGGCCCTGTACGAGCAGTACTTC

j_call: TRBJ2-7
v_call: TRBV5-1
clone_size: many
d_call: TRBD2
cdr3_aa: CASSLALAGDGYEQYF
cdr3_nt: TGCGCCAGCAGCTTGGCACTAGCGGGAGATGGCTACGAGCAGTACTTC

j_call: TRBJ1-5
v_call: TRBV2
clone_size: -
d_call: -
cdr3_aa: CASRRVNQPQHF
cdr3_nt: TGTGCCAGCCGGCGGGTAAATCAGCCCCAGCATTTT

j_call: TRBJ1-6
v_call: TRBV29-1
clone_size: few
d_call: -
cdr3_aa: CSVRTGPSRNSPLHF
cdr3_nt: TGCAGCGTTCGTACAGGCCCATCGAGAAATTCACCCCTCCACTTT

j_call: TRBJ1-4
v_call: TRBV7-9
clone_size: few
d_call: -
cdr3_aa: CASGGTPYEKLFF
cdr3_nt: TGTGCCAGTGGCGGGACCCCCTATGAAAAACTGTTTTTT

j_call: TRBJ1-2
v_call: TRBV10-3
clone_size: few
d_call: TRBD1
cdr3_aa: CAISEHTGGLSGYTF
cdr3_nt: TGTGCCATCAGTGAACACACAGGGGGCCTTAGTGGCTACACCTTC

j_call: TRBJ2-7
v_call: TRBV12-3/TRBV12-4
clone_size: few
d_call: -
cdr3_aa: CASTLEGQSYEQYF
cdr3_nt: TGTGCCAGCACCTTGGAGGGACAGTCCTACGAGCAGTACTTC

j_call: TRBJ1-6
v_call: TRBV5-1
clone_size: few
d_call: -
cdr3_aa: CASKDETDNSPLHF
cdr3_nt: TGCGCCAGCAAGGACGAGACGGATAATTCACCCCTCCACTTT

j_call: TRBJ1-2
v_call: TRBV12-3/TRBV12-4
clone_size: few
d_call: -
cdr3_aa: CASSLNPGGAGGYTF
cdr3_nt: TGTGCCAGCAGCTTAAATCCGGGGGGCGCGGGGGGCTACACCTTC

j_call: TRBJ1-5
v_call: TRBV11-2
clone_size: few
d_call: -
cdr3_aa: CASSFLQNQPQHF
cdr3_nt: TGTGCCAGCAGCTTCCTGCAAAATCAGCCCCAGCATTTT

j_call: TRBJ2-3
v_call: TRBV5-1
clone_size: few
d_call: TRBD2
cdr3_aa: CASSLGRLAGGADTQYF
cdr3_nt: TGCGCCAGCAGCTTGGGGCGACTAGCGGGAGGGGCTGATACGCAGTATTTT

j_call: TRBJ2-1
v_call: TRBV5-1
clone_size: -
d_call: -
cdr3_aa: CASSLGPPNEQFF
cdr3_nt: TGCGCCAGCAGCTTGGGGCCTCCCAATGAGCAGTTCTTC

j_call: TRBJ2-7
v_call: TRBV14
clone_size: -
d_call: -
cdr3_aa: CASSQVPRFVEQYF
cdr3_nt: TGTGCCAGCAGCCAAGTTCCCCGGTTCGTCGAGCAGTACTTC

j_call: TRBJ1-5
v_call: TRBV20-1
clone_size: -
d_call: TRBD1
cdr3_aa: CSANQGASNQPQHF
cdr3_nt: TGCAGTGCTAACCAGGGGGCTAGCAATCAGCCCCAGCATTTT

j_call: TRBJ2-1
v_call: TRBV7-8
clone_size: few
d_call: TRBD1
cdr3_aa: CASSPGTGVIEQFF
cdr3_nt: TGTGCCAGCAGCCCCGGGACAGGGGTTATTGAGCAGTTCTTC

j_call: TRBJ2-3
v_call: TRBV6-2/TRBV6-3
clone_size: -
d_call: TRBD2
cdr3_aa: CASSRDSGRWDTQYF
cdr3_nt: TGTGCCAGCAGTAGAGACAGCGGGAGGTGGGATACGCAGTATTTT

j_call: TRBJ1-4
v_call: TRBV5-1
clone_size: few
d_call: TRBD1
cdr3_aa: CASSLGFDRDEKLFF
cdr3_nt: TGCGCCAGCAGCTTGGGTTTTGACAGGGATGAAAAACTGTTTTTT

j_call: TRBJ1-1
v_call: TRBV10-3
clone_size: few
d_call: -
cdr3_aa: CAIRREPAGTEAFF
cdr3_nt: TGTGCCATCAGACGGGAACCAGCGGGCACTGAAGCTTTCTTT

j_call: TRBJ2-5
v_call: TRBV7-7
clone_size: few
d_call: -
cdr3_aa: CASSASVPGREIQETQYF
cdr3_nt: TGTGCTAGCAGCGCGTCGGTCCCCGGCCGAGAGATACAAGAGACCCAGTACTTC

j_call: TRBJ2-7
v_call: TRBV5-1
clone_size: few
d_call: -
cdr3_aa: CASSLVPGLDEQYF
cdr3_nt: TGCGCCAGCAGCTTGGTTCCAGGTCTCGACGAGCAGTACTTC

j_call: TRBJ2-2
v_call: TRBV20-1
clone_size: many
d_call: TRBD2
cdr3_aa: CSAPGGLAGGELFF
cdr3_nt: TGCAGTGCACCGGGGGGACTAGCAGGCGGGGAGCTGTTTTTT

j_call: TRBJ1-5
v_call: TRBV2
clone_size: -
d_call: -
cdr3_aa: CASAAQANQPQHF
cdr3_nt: TGTGCCAGCGCGGCCCAGGCGAATCAGCCCCAGCATTTT

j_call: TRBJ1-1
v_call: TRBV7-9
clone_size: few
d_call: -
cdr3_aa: CASSQSRITEAFF
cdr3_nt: TGTGCCAGCAGCCAAAGTAGAATAACTGAAGCTTTCTTT

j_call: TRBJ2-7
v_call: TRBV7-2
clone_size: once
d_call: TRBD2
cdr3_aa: CASSLAGTSGSLVYEQYF
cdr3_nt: TGTGCCAGCAGCTTAGCGGGGACTAGCGGGAGTCTCGTCTACGAGCAGTACTTC

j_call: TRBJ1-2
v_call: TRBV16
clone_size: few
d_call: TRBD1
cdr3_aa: CASSQTQTGYGYGYTF
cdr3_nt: TGTGCCAGCAGCCAAACACAGACAGGGTATGGCTATGGCTACACCTTC

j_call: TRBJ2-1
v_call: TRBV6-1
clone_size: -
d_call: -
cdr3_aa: CASSKGRNLYNEQFF
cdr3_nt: TGTGCCAGCAGTAAAGGCCGAAACCTCTACAATGAGCAGTTCTTC

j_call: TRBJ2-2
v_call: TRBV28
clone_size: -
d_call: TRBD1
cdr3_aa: CASSQPGTFRGRELFF
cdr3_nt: TGTGCCAGCAGTCAGCCCGGTACATTCAGGGGGAGGGAGCTGTTTTTT

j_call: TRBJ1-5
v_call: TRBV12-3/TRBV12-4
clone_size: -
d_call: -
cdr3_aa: CASSLRGQNQPQHF
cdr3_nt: TGTGCCAGCAGTCTCCGGGGCCAAAATCAGCCCCAGCATTTT

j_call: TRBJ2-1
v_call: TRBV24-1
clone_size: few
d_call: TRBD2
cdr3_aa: CATSAPGGLNEQFF
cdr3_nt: TGTGCCACCAGTGCGCCGGGGGGGCTCAATGAGCAGTTCTTC

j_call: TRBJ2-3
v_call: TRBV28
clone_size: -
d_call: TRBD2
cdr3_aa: CASSKLAPSTDTQYF
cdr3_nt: TGTGCCAGCAGTAAACTAGCGCCGAGCACAGATACGCAGTATTTT

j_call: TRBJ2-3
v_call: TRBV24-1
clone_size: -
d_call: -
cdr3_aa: CATSVFSGATDTQYF
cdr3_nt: TGTGCCACCAGTGTGTTTTCGGGAGCCACAGATACGCAGTATTTT

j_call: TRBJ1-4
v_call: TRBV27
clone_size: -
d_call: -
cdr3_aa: CASSLSSSTNEKLFF
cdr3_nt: TGTGCCAGCAGTTTATCCAGTTCAACTAATGAAAAACTGTTTTTT

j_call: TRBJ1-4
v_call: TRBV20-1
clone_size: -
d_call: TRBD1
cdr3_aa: CSARGQGAQTNEKLFF
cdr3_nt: TGCAGTGCTCGGGGACAGGGGGCGCAAACTAATGAAAAACTGTTTTTT

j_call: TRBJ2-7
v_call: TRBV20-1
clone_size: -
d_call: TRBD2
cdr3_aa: CSARPHRTSGSYEQYF
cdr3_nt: TGCAGTGCTAGACCTCACAGGACTAGCGGCTCCTACGAGCAGTACTTC

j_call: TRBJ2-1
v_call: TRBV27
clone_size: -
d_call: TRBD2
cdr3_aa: CASRGWGLAGGRNEQFF
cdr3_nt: TGTGCCAGCAGGGGCTGGGGACTAGCGGGAGGGCGGAATGAGCAGTTCTTC

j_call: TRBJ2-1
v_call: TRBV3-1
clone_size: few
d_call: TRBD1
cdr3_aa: CASSHQTGSSYNEQFF
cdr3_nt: TGTGCCAGCAGCCACCAGACAGGGAGCTCCTACAATGAGCAGTTCTTC